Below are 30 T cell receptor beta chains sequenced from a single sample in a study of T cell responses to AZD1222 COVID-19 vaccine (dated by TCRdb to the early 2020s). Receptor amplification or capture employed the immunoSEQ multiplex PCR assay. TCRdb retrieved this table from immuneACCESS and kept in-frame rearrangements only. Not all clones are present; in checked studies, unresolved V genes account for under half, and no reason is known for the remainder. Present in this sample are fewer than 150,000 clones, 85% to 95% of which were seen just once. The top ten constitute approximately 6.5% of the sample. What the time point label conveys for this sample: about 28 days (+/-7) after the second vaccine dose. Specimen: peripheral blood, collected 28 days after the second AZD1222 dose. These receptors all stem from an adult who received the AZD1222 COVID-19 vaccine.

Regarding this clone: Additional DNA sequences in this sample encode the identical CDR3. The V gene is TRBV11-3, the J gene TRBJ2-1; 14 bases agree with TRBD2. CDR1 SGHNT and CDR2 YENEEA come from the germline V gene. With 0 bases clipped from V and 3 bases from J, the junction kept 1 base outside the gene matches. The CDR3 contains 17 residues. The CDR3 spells CASSLDGTSGGYNEQFF. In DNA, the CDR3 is TGTGCCAGCAGCTTAGATGGGACTAGCGGGGGCTACAATGAGCAGTTCTTC.

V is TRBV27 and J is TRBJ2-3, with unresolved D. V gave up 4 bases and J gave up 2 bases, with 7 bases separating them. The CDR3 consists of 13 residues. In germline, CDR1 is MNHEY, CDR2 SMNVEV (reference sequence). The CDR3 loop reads CASSWLITDTQYF. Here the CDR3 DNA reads TGTGCCAGCAGTTGGCTGATCACAGATACGCAGTATTTT.

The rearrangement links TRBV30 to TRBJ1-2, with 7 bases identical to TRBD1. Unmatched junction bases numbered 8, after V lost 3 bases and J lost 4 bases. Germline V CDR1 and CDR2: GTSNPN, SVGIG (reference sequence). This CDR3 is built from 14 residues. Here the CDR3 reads CAWRPQGWLYGYTF. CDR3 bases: TGTGCCTGGAGACCACAGGGGTGGCTCTATGGCTACACCTTC. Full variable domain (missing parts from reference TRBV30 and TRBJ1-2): SQTIHQWPATLVQPVGSPLSLECTVEGTSNPNLYWYRQAAGRGLQLLFYSVGIGQISSEVPQNLSASRPQDRQFILSSKKLLLSDSGFYLCAWRPQGWLYGYTFGSGTRLTVV.

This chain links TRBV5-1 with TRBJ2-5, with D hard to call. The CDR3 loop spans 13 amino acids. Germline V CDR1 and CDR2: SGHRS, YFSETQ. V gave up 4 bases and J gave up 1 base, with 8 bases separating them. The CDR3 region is CASSPPGQETQYF. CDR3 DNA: TGCGCCAGCAGCCCTCCGGGCCAAGAGACCCAGTACTTC.

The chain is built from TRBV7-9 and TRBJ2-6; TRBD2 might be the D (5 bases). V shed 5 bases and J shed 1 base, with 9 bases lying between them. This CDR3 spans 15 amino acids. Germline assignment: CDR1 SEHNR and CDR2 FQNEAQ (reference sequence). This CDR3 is CASSVRGSGANVLTF. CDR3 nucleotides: TGTGCCAGCAGCGTTCGGGGTTCTGGGGCCAACGTCCTGACTTTC.

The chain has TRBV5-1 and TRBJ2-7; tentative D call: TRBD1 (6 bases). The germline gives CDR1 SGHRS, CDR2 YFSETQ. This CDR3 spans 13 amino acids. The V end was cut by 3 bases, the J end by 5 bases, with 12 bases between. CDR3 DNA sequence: TGCGCCAGCAGCTCACACAGGGTCCACGAGCAGTACTTC. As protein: CASSSHRVHEQYF.

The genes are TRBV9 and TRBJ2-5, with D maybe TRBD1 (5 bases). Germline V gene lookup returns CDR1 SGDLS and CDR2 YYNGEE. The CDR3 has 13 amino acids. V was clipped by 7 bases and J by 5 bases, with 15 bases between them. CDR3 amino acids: CASQGSPWETQYF. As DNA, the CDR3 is TGTGCCAGCCAGGGATCGCCGTGGGAGACCCAGTACTTC.

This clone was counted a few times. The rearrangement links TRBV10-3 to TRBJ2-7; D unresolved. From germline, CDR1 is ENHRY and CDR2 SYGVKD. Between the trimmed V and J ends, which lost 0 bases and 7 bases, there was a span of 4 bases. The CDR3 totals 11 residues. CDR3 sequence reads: CAISESLEQYF. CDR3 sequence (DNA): TGTGCCATCAGTGAGTCGCTAGAGCAGTACTTC.

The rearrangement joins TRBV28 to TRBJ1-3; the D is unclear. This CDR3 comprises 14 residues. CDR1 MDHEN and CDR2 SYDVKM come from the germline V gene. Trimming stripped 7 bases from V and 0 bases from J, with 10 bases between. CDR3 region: CASTIRASGNTIYF. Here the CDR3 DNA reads TGTGCCAGCACCATCCGGGCCTCTGGAAACACCATATATTTT.

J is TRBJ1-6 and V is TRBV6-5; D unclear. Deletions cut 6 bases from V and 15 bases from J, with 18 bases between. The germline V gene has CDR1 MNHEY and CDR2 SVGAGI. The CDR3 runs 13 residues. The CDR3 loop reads CASRSGVTIHLHF. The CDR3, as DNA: TGTGCCAGCAGATCCGGAGTTACTATTCACCTCCACTTT.

CDR3 coding DNA: TGCGCCAGCAGCCCCCCTGGCGGGATAGGCTACACCTTC. Encoded protein: CASSPPGGIGYTF. J is TRBJ1-2 and V is TRBV4-1; D gene unclear. This CDR3 is 13 amino acids long. V lost 4 bases to trimming and J lost 8 bases, with 14 bases between them. From germline, CDR1 is MGHRA and CDR2 YSYEKL.

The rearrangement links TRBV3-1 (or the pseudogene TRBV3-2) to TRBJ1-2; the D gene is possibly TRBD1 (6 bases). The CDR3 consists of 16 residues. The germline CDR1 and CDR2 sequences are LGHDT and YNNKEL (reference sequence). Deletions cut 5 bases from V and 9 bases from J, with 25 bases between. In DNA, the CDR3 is TGTGCCAGCAGCGCAAGATCTTGGGGGCAGTTTATCAGCTACACCTTC. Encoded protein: CASSARSWGQFISYTF.

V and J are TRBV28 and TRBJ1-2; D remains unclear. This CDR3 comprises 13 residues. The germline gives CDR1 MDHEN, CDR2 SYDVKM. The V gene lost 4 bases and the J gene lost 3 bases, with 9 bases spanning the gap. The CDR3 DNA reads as TGTGCCAGCAGTTATCCACAGTACTATGGCTACACCTTC. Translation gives CASSYPQYYGYTF.

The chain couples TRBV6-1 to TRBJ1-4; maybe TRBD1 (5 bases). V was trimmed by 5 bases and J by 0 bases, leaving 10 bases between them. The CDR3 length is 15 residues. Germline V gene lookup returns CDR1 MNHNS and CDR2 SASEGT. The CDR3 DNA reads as TGTGCCAGCAGTTGGGGGTCAGCAACTAATGAAAAACTGTTTTTT. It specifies CASSWGSATNEKLFF.

CDR3 protein: CATLSGATNEKLFF. The CDR3 bases are TGTGCCACCCTGTCGGGTGCAACTAATGAAAAACTGTTTTTT. The chain is built from TRBV19 and TRBJ1-4, with D unclear. V lost 10 bases, J lost 0 bases, and 12 bases lay in between. Germline assignment: CDR1 LNHDA and CDR2 SQIVND (reference sequence). This CDR3 contains 14 residues. Full variable domain (missing parts from reference TRBV19 and TRBJ1-4): DGGITQSPKYLFRKEGQNVTLSCEQNLNHDAMYWYRQDPGQGLRLIYYSQIVNDFQKGDIAEGYSVSREKKESFPLTVTSAQKNPTAFYLCATLSGATNEKLFFGSGTQLSVL.

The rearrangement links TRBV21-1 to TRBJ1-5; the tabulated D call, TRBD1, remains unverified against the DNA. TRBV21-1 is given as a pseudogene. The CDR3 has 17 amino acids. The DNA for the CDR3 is TGTGCCAGCAGCAAAGAACAGGGACGGGCCCTCCATCAGCCCCAGCATTTT. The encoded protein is CASSKEQGRALHQPQHF.

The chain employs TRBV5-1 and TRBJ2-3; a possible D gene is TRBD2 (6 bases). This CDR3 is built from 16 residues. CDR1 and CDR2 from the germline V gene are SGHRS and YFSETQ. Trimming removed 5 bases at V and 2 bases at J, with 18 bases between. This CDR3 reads CASSALLASITDTQYF. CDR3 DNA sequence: TGCGCCAGCAGTGCCTTACTAGCTTCTATCACAGATACGCAGTATTTT. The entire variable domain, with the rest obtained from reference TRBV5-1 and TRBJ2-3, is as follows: KAGVTQTPRYLIKTRGQQVTLSCSPISGHRSVSWYQQTPGQGLQFLFEYFSETQRNKGNFPGRFSGRQFSNSRSEMNVSTLELGDSALYLCASSALLASITDTQYFGPGTRLTVL.

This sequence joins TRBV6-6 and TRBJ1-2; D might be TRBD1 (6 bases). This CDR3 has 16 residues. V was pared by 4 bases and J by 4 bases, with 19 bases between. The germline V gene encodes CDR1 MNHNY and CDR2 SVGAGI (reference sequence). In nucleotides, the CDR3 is TGTGCCAGCAGTTCCCTCATTCCCGACAGGACCTATGGCTACACCTTC. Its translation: CASSSLIPDRTYGYTF.

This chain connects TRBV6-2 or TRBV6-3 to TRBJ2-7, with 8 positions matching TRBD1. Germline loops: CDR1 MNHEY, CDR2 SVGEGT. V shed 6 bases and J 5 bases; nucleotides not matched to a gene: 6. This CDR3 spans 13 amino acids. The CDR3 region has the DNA TGTGCCAGCAGCTGGACAGGGCATAACGAGCAGTACTTC. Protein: CASSWTGHNEQYF.

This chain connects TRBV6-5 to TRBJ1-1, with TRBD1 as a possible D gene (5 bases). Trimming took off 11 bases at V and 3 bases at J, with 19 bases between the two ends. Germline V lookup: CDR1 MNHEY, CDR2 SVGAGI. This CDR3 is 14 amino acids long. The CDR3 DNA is TGTGCCTCAAACCGGGACGCCACATACACTGAAGCTTTCTTT. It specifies CASNRDATYTEAFF.

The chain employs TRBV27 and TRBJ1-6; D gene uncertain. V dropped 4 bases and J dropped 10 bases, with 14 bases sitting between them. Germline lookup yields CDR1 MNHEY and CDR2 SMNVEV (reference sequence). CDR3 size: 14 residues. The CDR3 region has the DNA TGTGCCAGCAGTTCCCGGGTAGGAATCTCACCCCTCCACTTT. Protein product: CASSSRVGISPLHF.

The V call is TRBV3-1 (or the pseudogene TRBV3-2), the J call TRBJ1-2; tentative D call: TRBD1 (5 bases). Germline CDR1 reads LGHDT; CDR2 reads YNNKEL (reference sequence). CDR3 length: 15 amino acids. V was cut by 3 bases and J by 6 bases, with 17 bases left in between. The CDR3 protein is CASSHVPGTADGYTF. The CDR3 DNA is TGTGCCAGCAGCCACGTTCCAGGGACTGCTGATGGCTACACCTTC.

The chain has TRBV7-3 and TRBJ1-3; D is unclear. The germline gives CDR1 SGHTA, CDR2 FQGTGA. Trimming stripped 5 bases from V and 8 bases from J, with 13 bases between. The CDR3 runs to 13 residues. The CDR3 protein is CASSPMGIHTIYF. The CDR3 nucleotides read TGTGCCAGCAGCCCGATGGGTATCCACACCATATATTTT.

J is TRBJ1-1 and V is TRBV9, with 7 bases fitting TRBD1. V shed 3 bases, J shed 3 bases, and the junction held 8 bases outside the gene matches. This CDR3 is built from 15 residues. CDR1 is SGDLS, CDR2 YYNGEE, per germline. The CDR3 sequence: CASSARQGGDTEAFF. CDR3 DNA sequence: TGTGCCAGCAGCGCCCGACAGGGTGGGGACACTGAAGCTTTCTTT.

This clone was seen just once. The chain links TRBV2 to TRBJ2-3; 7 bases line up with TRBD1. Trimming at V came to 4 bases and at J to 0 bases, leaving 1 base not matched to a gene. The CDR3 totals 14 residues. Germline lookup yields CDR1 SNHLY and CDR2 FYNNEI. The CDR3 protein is CASSGDSSTDTQYF. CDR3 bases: TGTGCCAGCAGTGGGGACAGTAGCACAGATACGCAGTATTTT.

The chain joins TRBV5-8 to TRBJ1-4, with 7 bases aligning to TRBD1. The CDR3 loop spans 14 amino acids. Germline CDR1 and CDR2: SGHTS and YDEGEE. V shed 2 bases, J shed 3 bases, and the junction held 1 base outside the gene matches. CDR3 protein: CASSFGTANEKLFF. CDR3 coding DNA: TGTGCCAGCAGCTTTGGGACAGCTAATGAAAAACTGTTTTTT.

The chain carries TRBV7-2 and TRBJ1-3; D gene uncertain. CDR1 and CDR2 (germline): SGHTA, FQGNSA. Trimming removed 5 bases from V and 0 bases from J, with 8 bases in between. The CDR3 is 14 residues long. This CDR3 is CASSVGLSGNTIYF. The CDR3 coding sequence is TGTGCCAGCAGCGTAGGACTCTCTGGAAACACCATATATTTT.

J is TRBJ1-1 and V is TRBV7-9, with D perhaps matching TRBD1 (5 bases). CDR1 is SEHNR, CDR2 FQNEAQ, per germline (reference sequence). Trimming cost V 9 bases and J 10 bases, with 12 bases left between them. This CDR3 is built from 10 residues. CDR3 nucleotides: TGTGCCAGTGACCACGGGGGAGCTTTCTTT. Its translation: CASDHGGAFF.

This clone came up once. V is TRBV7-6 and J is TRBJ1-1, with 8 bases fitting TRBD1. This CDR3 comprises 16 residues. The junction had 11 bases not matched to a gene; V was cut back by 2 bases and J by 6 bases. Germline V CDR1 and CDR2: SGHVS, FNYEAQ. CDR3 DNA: TGTGCCAGCAGCTTACGACAGGGGCCCAGTGTGTCTGAAGCTTTCTTT. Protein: CASSLRQGPSVSEAFF.

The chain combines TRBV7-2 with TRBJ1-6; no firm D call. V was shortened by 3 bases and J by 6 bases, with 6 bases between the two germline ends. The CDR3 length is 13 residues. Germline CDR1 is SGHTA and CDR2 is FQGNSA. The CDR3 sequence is CASSFDPNSPLHF. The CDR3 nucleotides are TGTGCCAGCAGCTTTGACCCTAATTCACCCCTCCACTTT.